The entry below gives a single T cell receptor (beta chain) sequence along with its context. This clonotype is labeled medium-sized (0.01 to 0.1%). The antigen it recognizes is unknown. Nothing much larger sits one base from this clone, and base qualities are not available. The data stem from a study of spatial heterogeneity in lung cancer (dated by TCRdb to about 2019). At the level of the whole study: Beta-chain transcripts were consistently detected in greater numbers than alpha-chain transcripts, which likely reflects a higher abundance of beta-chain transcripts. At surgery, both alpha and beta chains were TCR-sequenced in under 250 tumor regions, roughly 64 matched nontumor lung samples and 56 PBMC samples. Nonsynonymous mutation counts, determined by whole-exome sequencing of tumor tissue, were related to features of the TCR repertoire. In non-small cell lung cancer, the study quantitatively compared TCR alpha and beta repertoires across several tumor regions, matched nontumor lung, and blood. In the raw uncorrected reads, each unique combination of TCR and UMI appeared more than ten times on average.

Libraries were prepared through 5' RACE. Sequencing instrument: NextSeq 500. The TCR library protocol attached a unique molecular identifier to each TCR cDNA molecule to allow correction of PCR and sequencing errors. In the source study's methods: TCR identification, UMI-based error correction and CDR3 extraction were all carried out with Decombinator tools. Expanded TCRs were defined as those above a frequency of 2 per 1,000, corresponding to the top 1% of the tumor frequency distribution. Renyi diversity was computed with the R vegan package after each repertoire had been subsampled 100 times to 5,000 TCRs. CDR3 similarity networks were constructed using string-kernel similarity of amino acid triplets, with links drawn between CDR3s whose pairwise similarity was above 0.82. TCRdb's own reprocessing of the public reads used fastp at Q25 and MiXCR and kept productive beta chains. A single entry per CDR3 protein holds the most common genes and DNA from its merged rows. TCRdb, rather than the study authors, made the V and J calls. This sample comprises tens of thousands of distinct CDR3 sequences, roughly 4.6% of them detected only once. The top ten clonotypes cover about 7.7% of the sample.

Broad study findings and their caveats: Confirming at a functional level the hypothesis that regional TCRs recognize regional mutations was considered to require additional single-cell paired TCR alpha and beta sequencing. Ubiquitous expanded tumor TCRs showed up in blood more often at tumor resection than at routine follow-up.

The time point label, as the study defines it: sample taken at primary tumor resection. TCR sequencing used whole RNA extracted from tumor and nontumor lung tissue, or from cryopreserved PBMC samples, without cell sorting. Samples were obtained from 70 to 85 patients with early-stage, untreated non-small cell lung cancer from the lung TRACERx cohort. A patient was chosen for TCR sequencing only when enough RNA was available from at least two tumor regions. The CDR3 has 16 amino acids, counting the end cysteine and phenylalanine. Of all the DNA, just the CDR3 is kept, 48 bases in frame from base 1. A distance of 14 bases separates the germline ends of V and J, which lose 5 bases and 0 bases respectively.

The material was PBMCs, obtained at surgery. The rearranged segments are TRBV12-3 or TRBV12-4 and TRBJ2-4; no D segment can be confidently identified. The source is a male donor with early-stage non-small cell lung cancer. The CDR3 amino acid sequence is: CASSVDTLIAKNIQYF. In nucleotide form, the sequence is TGTGCCAGCAGTGTCGACACCCTGATAGCCAAAAACATTCAGTACTTC.